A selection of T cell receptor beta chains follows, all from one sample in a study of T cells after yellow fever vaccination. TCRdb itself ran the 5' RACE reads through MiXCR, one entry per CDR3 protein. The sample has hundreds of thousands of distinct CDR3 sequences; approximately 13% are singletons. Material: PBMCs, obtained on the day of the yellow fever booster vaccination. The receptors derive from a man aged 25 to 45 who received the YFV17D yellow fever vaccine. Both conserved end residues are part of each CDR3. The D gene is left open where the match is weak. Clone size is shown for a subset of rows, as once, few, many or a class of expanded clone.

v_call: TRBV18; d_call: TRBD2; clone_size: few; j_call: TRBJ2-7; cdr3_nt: TGTGCCAGCTCACCCTTTAGCGGGTCATCCTACGAGCAGTACTTC; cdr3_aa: CASSPFSGSSYEQYF
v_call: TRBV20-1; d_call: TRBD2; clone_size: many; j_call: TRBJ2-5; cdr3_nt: TGCAGTGCCCGACCGGGAGGCCGAGAGACCCAGTACTTC; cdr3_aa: CSARPGGRETQYF
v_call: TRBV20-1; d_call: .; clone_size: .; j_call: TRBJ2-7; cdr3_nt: TGCAGTGCTACACTCGTCTCCTACGAGCAGTACTTC; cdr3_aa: CSATLVSYEQYF
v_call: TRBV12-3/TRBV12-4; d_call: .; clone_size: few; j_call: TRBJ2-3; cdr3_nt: TGTGCCAGCAGTCCAACGGCCGTCTTAGGTGAGAGGGATACGCAGTATTTT; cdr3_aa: CASSPTAVLGERDTQYF
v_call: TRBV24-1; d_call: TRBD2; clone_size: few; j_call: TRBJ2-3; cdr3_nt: TGTGCCACCAGTGATCCCGGACTAGCGGGAGCAGATACGCAGTATTTT; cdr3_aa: CATSDPGLAGADTQYF
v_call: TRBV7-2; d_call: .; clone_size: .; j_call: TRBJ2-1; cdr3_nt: TGTGCCAGCAGCCCCTTAGCGGCACATGAGCAGTTCTTC; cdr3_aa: CASSPLAAHEQFF
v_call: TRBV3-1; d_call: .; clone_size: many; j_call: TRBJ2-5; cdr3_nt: TGTGCCAGCAGCCCGAAGACTAGAAGGGGTGAGACCCAGTACTTC; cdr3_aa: CASSPKTRRGETQYF
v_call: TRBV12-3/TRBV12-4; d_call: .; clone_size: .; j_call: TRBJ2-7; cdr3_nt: TGTGCCAGCAGTTACCCTCCTACGGCCGGCTCCTACGAGCAGTACTTC; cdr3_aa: CASSYPPTAGSYEQYF
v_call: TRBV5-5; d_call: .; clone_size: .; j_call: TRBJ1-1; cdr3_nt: TGTGCCAGCAGCTTTGCCGGGCGGAAGAACACTGAAGCTTTCTTT; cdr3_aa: CASSFAGRKNTEAFF
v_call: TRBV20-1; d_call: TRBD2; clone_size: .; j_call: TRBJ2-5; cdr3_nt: TGCAGTGCCATAGCGGGAAAAGAGACCCAGTACTTC; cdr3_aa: CSAIAGKETQYF
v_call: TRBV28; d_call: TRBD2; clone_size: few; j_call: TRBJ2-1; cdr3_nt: TGTGCCAGCAGAACTAGCGGGCCCCGGTCCTACAATGAGCAGTTCTTC; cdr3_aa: CASRTSGPRSYNEQFF
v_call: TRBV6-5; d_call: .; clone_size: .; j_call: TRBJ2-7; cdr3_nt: TGTGCCAGCAGTTATGGACAAAAAGGCTACGAGCAGTACTTC; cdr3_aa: CASSYGQKGYEQYF
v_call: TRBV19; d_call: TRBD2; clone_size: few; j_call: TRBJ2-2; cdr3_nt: TGTGCCAGTAGACCGGGACTAGTAGCCACCGGGGAGCTGTTTTTT; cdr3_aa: CASRPGLVATGELFF
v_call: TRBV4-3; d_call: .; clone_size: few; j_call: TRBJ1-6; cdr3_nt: TGCGCCAGCAGCCAAGAGGTTTGGGGACCAAACTCACCCCTCCACTTT; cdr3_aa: CASSQEVWGPNSPLHF
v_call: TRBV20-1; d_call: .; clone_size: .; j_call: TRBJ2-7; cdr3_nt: TGCAGTGGTTTGAGTCGCGAGTCCTTGGGGGAGCAGTACTTC; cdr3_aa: CSGLSRESLGEQYF
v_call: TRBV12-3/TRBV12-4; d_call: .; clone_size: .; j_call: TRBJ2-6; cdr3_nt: TGTGCCAGCAGCCCAACGGGGGAGAGGGCTGGGGCCAACGTCCTGACTTTC; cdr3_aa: CASSPTGERAGANVLTF
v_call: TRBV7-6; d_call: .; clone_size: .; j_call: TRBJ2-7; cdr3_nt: TGTGCCAGCAGCCCCTTCAGGGATGTAGGGTACGAGCAGTACTTC; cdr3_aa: CASSPFRDVGYEQYF
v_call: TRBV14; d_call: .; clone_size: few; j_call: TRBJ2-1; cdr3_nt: TGTGCCAGCAGCCAAGATCTAGGATGGGGGAATGAGCAGTTCTTC; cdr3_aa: CASSQDLGWGNEQFF
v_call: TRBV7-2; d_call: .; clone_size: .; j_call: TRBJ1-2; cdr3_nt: TGTGCCAGCAGCTTCAAGGACTATGGCTACACCTTC; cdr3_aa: CASSFKDYGYTF
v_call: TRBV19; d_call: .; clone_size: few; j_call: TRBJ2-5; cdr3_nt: TGTGCCAGTAGTATAACCCCCTCGGGGAATAGGGAGACCCAGTACTTC; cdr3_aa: CASSITPSGNRETQYF
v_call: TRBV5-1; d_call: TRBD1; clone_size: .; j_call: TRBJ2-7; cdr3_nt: TGCGCCAGCAGCCAAACGACAGGGTCGAGGGTTGAGTACTTC; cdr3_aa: CASSQTTGSRVEYF
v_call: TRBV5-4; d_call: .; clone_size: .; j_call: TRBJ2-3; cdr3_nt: TGTGCCACCGCAGTGATTAGCACAGATACGCAGTATTTT; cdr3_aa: CATAVISTDTQYF
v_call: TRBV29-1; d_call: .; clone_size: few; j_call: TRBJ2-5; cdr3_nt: TGCAGCGTTGGGGGGAGTTACAAGACCCAGTACTTC; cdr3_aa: CSVGGSYKTQYF
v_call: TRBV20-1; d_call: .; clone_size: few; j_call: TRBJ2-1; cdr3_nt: TGCAGTGCTACCGCCTCAAACAATGAGCAGTTCTTC; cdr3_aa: CSATASNNEQFF
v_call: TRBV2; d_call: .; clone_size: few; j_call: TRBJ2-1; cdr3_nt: TGTGCCAGCAGTGTTAGGGGGACCTACAATGAGCAGTTCTTC; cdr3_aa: CASSVRGTYNEQFF
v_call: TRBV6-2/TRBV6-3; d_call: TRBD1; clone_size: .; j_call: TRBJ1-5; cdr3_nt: TGTGCCAGCAACGCAAGGGGACAGGGGGGACAGCCCCAGCATTTT; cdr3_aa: CASNARGQGGQPQHF
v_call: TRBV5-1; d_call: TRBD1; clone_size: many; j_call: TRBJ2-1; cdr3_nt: TGCGCCAGCAGCTTCGACAGGGGGCCTTACAATGAGCAGTTCTTC; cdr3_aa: CASSFDRGPYNEQFF
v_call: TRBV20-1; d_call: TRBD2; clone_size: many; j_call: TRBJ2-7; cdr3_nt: TGCAGTGCAGGGGAGGGCCCCTACGAGCAGTACTTC; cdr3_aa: CSAGEGPYEQYF
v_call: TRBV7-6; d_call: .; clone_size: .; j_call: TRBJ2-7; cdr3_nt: TGTGCCAGCAGCAAGGACATGGGGTACGAGCAGTACTTC; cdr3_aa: CASSKDMGYEQYF
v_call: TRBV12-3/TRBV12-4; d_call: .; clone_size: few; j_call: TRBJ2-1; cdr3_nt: TGTGCCAGCTCACGGAAAGACTACAATGAGCAGTTCTTC; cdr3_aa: CASSRKDYNEQFF
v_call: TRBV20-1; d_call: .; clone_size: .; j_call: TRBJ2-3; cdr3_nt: TGCAGTGCCCCCTGGGATACGCAGTATTTT; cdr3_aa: CSAPWDTQYF
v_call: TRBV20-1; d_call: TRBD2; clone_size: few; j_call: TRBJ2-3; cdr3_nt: TGCAGTGCTAGATCAGTAGCGGGAGGGAGGGCAGATACGCAGTATTTT; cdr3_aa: CSARSVAGGRADTQYF
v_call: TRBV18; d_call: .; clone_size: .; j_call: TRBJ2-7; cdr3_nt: TGTGCCAGCTCACCTCAACAGTCCTACGAGCAGTACTTC; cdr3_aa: CASSPQQSYEQYF
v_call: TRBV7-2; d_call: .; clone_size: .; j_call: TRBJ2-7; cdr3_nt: TGTGCCAGCAGCTTAGGGTGGAAGCCTGCCTACGAGCAGTACTTC; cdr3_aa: CASSLGWKPAYEQYF
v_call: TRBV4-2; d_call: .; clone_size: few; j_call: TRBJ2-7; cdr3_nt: TGTGCCAGCAGCCAAGAAGTGGTGGCAGGGGATCCCTACTACGAGCAGTACTTC; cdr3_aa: CASSQEVVAGDPYYEQYF
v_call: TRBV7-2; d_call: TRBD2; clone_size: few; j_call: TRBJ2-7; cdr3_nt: TGTGCCAGCAGCTTGGCGGGAGTCCTGGCGGGGTCCTACGAGCAGTACTTC; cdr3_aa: CASSLAGVLAGSYEQYF
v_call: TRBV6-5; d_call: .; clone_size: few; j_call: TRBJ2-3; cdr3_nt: TGTGCCAGCAGTTACACCTCGACTTCCACAGATACGCAGTATTTT; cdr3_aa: CASSYTSTSTDTQYF
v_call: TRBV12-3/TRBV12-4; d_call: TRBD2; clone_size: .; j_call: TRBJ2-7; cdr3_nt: TGTGCCAGCAGTTTTAGTAGCGGGGTTCAGAGACACGAGCAGTACTTC; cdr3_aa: CASSFSSGVQRHEQYF
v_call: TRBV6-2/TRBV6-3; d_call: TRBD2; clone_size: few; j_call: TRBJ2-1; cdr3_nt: TGTGCCAGCCTCAAAGGACTAGCGGGAGGGTATGAGCAGTTCTTC; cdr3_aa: CASLKGLAGGYEQFF
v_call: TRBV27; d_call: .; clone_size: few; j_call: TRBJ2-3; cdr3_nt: TGTGCCAGCGGACGGCTAGGCACAGATACGCAGTATTTT; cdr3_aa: CASGRLGTDTQYF
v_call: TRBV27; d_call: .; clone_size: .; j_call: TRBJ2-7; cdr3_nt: TGTGCCAGCAGTTTTTTAGACAACCCCTACGAGCAGTACTTC; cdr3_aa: CASSFLDNPYEQYF
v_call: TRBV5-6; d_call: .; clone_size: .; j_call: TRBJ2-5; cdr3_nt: TGTGCCAGCAGCTTGTCACAAGAAGGGACCCAGTACTTC; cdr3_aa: CASSLSQEGTQYF
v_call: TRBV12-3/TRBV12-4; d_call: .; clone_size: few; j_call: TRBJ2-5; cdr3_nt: TGTGCCAGCAGTTTGGCCGGCGCGACCCAGTACTTC; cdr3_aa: CASSLAGATQYF
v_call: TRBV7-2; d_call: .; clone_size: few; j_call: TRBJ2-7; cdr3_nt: TGTGCCAGCAGCCTGCTAGGGGGAGAGCTCGAGCAGTACTTC; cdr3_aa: CASSLLGGELEQYF
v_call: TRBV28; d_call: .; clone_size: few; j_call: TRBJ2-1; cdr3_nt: TGTGCCAGTAGAACAGGGTGGAACAATGAGCAGTTCTTC; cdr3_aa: CASRTGWNNEQFF
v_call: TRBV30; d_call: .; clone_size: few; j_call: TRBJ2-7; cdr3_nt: TGTGCCTGGAGTTCCCCCCCGGTTAGGCAGTACTTC; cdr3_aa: CAWSSPPVRQYF
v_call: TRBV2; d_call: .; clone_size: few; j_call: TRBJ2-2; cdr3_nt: TGTGCCAGCAGTGACCCGAGGAACACCGGGGAGCTGTTTTTT; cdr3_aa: CASSDPRNTGELFF
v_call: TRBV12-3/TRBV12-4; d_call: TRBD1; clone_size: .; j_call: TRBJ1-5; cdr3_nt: TGTGCCCGCAGTTCCACATACCGGGACAGGGCGGGCAATCAGCCCCAGCATTTT; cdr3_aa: CARSSTYRDRAGNQPQHF
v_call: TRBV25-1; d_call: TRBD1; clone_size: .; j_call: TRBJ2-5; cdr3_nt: TGTGCCAGCAGTGACGGGACAGGGCGAGAGACCCAGTACTTC; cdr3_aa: CASSDGTGRETQYF
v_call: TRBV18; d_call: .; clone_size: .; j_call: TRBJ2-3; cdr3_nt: TGTGCCAGCTCGACCTCGGTCCACACAGATACGCAGTATTTT; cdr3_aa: CASSTSVHTDTQYF
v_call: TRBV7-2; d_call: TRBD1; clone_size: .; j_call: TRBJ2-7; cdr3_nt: TGTGCCAGCAGCTTAGGACAGGGCTTCGGCGAGCAGTACTTC; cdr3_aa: CASSLGQGFGEQYF
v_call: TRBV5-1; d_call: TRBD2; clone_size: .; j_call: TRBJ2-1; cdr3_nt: TGCGCCAGCAGCCCCGGACTAGCGGGAGAGAATGAGCAGTTCTTC; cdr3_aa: CASSPGLAGENEQFF
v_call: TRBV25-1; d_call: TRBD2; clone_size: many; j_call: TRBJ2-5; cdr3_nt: TGTGCCAGCAGTGAATTGGGGACTAGCGGGACCCTGCGGGGAGAGACCCAGTACTTC; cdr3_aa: CASSELGTSGTLRGETQYF
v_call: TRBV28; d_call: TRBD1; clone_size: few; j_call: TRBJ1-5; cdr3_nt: TGTGCCAGCAGTCACCCTGACAGGGGGTCCCAGCCCCAGCATTTT; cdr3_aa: CASSHPDRGSQPQHF
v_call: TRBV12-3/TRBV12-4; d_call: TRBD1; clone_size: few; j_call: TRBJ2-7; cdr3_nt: TGTGCCAGCAGGAGAACGACAGGGGGCAACGAGCAGTACTTC; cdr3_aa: CASRRTTGGNEQYF